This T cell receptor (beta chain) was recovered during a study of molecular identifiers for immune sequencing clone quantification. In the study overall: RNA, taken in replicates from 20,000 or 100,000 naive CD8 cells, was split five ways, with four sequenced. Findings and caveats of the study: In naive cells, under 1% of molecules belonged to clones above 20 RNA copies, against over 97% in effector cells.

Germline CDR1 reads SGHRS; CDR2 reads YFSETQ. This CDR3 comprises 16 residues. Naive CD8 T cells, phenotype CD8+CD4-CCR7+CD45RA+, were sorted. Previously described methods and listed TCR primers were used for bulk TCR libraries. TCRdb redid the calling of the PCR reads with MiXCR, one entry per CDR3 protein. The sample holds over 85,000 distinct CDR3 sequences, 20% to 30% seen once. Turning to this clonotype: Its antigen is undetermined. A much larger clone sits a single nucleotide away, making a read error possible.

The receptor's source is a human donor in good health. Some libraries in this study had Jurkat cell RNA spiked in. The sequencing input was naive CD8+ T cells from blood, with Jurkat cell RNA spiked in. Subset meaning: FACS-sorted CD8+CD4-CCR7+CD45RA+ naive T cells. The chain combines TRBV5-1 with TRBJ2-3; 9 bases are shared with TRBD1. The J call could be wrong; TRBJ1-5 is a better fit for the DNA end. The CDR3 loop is CASSPKGTGSTDTQHF. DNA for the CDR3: TGCGCCAGCAGCCCGAAGGGGACAGGGAGCACAGATACGCAGCATTTT.